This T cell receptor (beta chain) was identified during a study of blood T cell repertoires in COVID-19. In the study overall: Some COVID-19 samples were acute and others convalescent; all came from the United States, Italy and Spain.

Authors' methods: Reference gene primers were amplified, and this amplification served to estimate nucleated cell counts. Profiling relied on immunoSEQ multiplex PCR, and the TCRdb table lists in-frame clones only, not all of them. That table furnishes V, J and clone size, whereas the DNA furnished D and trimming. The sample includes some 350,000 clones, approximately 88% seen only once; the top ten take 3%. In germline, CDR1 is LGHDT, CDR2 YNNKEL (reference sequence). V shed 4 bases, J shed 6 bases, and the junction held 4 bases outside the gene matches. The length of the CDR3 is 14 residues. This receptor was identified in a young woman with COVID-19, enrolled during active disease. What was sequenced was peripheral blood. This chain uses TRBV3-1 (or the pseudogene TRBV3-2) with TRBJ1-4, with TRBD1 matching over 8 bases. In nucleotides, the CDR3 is TGTGCCAGCAGCCTCGCAGGGGGCGATGAAAAACTGTTTTTT. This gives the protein CASSLAGGDEKLFF.